One sample yielded the 9 T cell receptor beta chains listed below, sequenced in a study of naive and memory T cell subsets. Points from the study as a whole: Possibly reflecting memory cells re-expressing CD45RA, a few larger clonotypes occurred in naive repertoires, especially CD8.

Two oligonucleotides, mixed equimolar, formed the beta constant-region primer covering TRBC1 and TRBC2. Four rounds of PCR amplified the ligated cDNA using nested alpha and beta constant-region primers plus SP2. TCRdb ran MiXCR on the UMI-ligation and nested PCR reads and lists one entry per CDR3 protein. The table records some 110,000 distinct CDR3 sequences, 13% to 15% of them present only once. Their specific antigens are unknown. Material: naive CD8+ T cells from blood. The receptors come from a human donor in good health.

This clonotype was observed a few times. The rearrangement links TRBV20-1 to TRBJ1-1, with D unclear. Trimming took off 1 base at V and 6 bases at J, with 12 bases between the two ends. The CDR3 consists of 13 residues. The germline CDR1 and CDR2 sequences are DFQATT and SNEGSKA (reference sequence). The CDR3 sequence: CSARGGSGAEAFF. CDR3 in DNA: TGCAGTGCTAGAGGGGGTAGTGGGGCTGAAGCTTTCTTT.

This clonotype turned up a few times. The chain carries TRBV7-9 and TRBJ2-5; TRBD1 might be the D (6 bases). V lost 1 base and J 2 bases, leaving 11 bases between the germline ends. Germline V lookup: CDR1 SEHNR, CDR2 FQNEAQ (reference sequence). This CDR3 contains 15 residues. The CDR3 coding sequence is TGTGCCAGCAGCTTAGTCCAGACAGGACAAGAGACCCAGTACTTC. This sequence encodes CASSLVQTGQETQYF. The full variable domain, with the rest looked up from reference TRBV7-9 and TRBJ2-5, is DTGVSQNPRHKITKRGQNVTFRCDPISEHNRLYWYRQTLGQGPEFLTYFQNEAQLEKSRLLSDRFSAERPKGSFSTLEIQRTEQGDSAMYLCASSLVQTGQETQYFGPGTRLLVL.

This clonotype came up a few times. This chain connects TRBV12-3 or TRBV12-4 to TRBJ1-2, with D maybe TRBD1 (6 bases). The CDR3 runs to 13 residues. With 5 bases removed from V and 3 bases from J, the gap between germline ends came to 10 bases. The CDR3 region has the DNA TGTGCCAGCAGTGTACAGGGACACTATGGCTACACCTTC. Translated, it gives CASSVQGHYGYTF.

This chain joins TRBV7-9 and TRBJ1-1; D call uncertain. The length of the CDR3 is 13 residues. V was cut by 0 bases and J by 10 bases, with 12 bases left in between. The germline CDR1 and CDR2 sequences are SEHNR and FQNEAQ (reference sequence). The CDR3 nucleotides read TGTGCCAGCAGCTTAGCCATCCCCAAAGTAGCTTTCTTT. This sequence encodes CASSLAIPKVAFF.

This rearrangement joins TRBV7-9 to TRBJ2-1; 9 bases map to TRBD2. V lost 5 bases, J lost 4 bases, and 6 bases stayed unmatched. The CDR3 extends over 15 amino acids. From germline, CDR1 is SEHNR and CDR2 FQNEAQ (reference sequence). CDR3 loop: CASSPIAGAYNEQFF. Written as DNA, the CDR3 is TGTGCCAGCAGCCCGATAGCGGGGGCATACAATGAGCAGTTCTTC.

Ten or more counts support this clonotype. The rearrangement uses TRBV12-3 or TRBV12-4 and TRBJ2-7; D assignment may be TRBD1 or TRBD2 (5 bases each). The V end lost 7 bases, the J end lost 4 bases, and 14 bases lay between the germline ends. The CDR3 loop spans 13 amino acids. For the CDR3, the DNA is TGTGCCAGCACCCCCGGGGCCCTTTACGAGCAGTACTTC. Its protein product is CASTPGALYEQYF.

The chain couples TRBV3-1 to TRBJ2-7; no definite D call. This CDR3 is built from 13 residues. Germline CDR1 and CDR2: LGHDT and YNNKEL (reference sequence). V lost 4 bases and J 4 bases, leaving 11 bases between the germline ends. The CDR3 DNA reads TGTGCCAGCAGCCCACCTACAGCGTACGAGCAGTACTTC. As protein: CASSPPTAYEQYF.

This clonotype showed up just a few times. This chain connects TRBV20-1 to TRBJ2-1; tentatively, D is TRBD1 (6 bases). Germline V lookup: CDR1 DFQATT, CDR2 SNEGSKA (reference sequence). Between the trimmed V and J ends, which lost 3 bases and 2 bases, there was a span of 8 bases. This CDR3 has 13 amino acids. The CDR3 is CSARGAAYNEQFF. CDR3 sequence (DNA): TGCAGTGCTAGGGGGGCGGCCTACAATGAGCAGTTCTTC.

V is TRBV4-2 and J is TRBJ2-7; D unresolved. CDR1 and CDR2 from the germline V gene are LGHNA and YNFKEQ. The CDR3 has 12 amino acids. V lost 1 base and J 5 bases, leaving 6 bases between the germline ends. The CDR3 DNA follows: TGTGCCAGCAGCCAAGTTGGGCACGAGCAGTACTTC. It codes for CASSQVGHEQYF.